One sample yielded the 2 T cell receptor beta chains listed below, sequenced in a study of T cell repertoires in cytomegalovirus infection. TCRdb recomputed calls from the reads with MiXCR, one row per CDR3 protein. This sample has a few hundred thousand distinct CDR3 sequences, with nearly 35% found just once. Their antigens are not known. This specimen was cultured PBMCs, taken from culture after CMV antigen stimulation. The receptors stem from a human donor in good health (CMV status not recorded). Some clones in this sample may be carry-over from other donors' samples.

This clonotype came up many times. This chain connects TRBV7-2 to TRBJ1-1; 7 nucleotides align to TRBD1. Germline assignment: CDR1 SGHTA and CDR2 FQGNSA. J was trimmed by 0 bases and V by 0 bases; bases with no gene match: 1. This CDR3 has 15 residues. The CDR3 nucleotides read TGTGCCAGCAGCTTAGCGCAGGGGGTGAACACTGAAGCTTTCTTT. Residues: CASSLAQGVNTEAFF.

The chain recombines TRBV5-1 with TRBJ2-1, with a possible D match to TRBD1 (6 bases). The length of the CDR3 is 13 residues. Trimming took 4 bases from V and 10 from J, leaving 15 bases between them. Germline V CDR1 and CDR2: SGHRS, YFSETQ. CDR3 region: CASSLSERGEQFF. In DNA, the CDR3 is TGCGCCAGCAGCCTCTCCGAGAGGGGGGAGCAGTTCTTC.